The subject of this entry is one T cell receptor (beta chain). Antigen specificity is unknown. The donor group consisted of healthy Finnish infants who were having corrective surgery for congenital heart defects. No fixed cell number was used; all available blood leukocytes supplied DNA. Only in-frame clones appear in the TCRdb table, and some are missing; sequencing was by immunoSEQ multiplex PCR. The table shows approximately 40,000 clones, with roughly 94% occurring only once. This record comes from a study of human thymus T cells. This CDR3 region has 15 residues. CDR1 is MDHEN and CDR2 is SYDVKM in the germline V gene. V lost 5 bases and J lost 2, with 16 bases in between. Study-wide results and caveats: Thymic as well as blood repertoires seemed to favor certain V and J genes unevenly.

V is TRBV28 and J is TRBJ2-7, with D perhaps being TRBD1 or TRBD2 (6 bases each). Sequencing used blood. The sequence was obtained from a boy under two years old with a congenital heart defect but otherwise immunologically healthy. This CDR3 is CASSPPGGQPYEQYF. In DNA, the CDR3 is TGTGCCAGCAGTCCCCCCGGGGGACAACCCTACGAGCAGTACTTC.